A single sample is the source of the 23 T cell receptor beta chains below, sequenced in a study of PD-L1 blockade in urothelial cancer. Time point given: peripheral blood 6 weeks after treatment start. Assay: immunoSEQ multiplex PCR; the TCRdb copy retains only in-frame clones and omits some. Seen here are roughly 76,000 clones, approximately 90% observed once, and the top ten hold about 0.94%. This specimen was PBMCs, taken around atezolizumab (anti-PD-L1) treatment. The receptor source for this set is a woman of 80 years or more with urothelial cancer.

V is TRBV6-1 and J is TRBJ1-2; maybe TRBD1 (5 bases). The CDR3 length is 13 residues. V was trimmed by 1 base and J by 6 bases, leaving 9 bases between them. CDR1 MNHNS and CDR2 SASEGT come from the germline V gene. The CDR3 loop reads CASSEVTGNGYTF. CDR3 sequence (DNA): TGTGCCAGCAGTGAAGTTACAGGCAATGGCTACACCTTC.

V is TRBV5-8 and J is TRBJ2-7; 11 bases are a match to TRBD1. Germline trimming cut 4 bases from V and 2 bases from J; bases unmatched to any gene: 5. CDR3 length: 15 amino acids. Germline CDR1 reads SGHTS; CDR2 reads YDEGEE. The CDR3 reads CASSAGQGEAYEQYF. In DNA, the CDR3 is TGTGCCAGCAGCGCGGGACAGGGGGAAGCCTACGAGCAGTACTTC.

The CDR3 region is CASSLSRWAGNTIYF. Here the CDR3 DNA reads TGTGCCAGCAGCTTGTCGAGGTGGGCTGGAAACACCATATATTTT. The chain links TRBV11-1 to TRBJ1-3; D ambiguous. CDR1 and CDR2 (germline): SGHAT, FQDESV (reference sequence). The CDR3 length is 15 residues. V shed 3 bases and J shed 2 bases, with 11 bases lying between them.

This rearrangement joins TRBV7-3 to TRBJ2-1, with TRBD1 as a possible D gene (5 bases). The V gene lost 4 bases and the J gene lost 1 base, with 14 bases spanning the gap. The CDR3 consists of 16 residues. Germline lookup yields CDR1 SGHTA and CDR2 FQGTGA. In nucleotides, the CDR3 is TGTGCCAGCAGCTCCACAGGTGGGGCGTCCTACAATGAGCAGTTCTTC. Translation gives CASSSTGGASYNEQFF.

The chain couples TRBV7-2 to TRBJ2-5; D is perhaps TRBD1 (6 bases). The V end was cut by 5 bases, the J end by 3 bases, with 16 bases between. Germline CDR1 and CDR2: SGHTA and FQGNSA. This CDR3 has 15 amino acids. In DNA, the CDR3 is TGTGCCAGCAGCCCTCCTCCCGGACAGAAAGAGACCCAGTACTTC. Translated, it gives CASSPPPGQKETQYF.

This chain connects TRBV2 to TRBJ1-5; no firm D call. V lost 1 base and J lost 1, with 8 bases in between. This CDR3 has 15 residues. The germline gives CDR1 SNHLY, CDR2 FYNNEI. CDR3 loop: CASSEGSLSNQPQHF. The CDR3 nucleotides are TGTGCCAGCAGTGAAGGTTCTCTCAGCAATCAGCCCCAGCATTTT.

This chain uses TRBV19 with TRBJ1-5; D gene uncertain. Trimming left V 3 bases short and J 1 base short, with 4 bases between. The CDR3 spans 13 residues. Germline CDR1 reads LNHDA; CDR2 reads SQIVND (reference sequence). For the CDR3, the DNA is TGTGCCAGTAGTATGTCAAGCAATCAGCCCCAGCATTTT. Its translation is CASSMSSNQPQHF. Using reference TRBV19 and TRBJ1-5 for the parts outside the CDR3, the full variable domain is DGGITQSPKYLFRKEGQNVTLSCEQNLNHDAMYWYRQDPGQGLRLIYYSQIVNDFQKGDIAEGYSVSREKKESFPLTVTSAQKNPTAFYLCASSMSSNQPQHFGDGTRLSIL.

The chain carries TRBV5-1 and TRBJ1-1; D uncertain. The V gene's germline CDR1 is SGHRS and CDR2 YFSETQ. This CDR3 is built from 13 residues. V was pared by 0 bases and J by 5 bases, with 8 bases between. CDR3 region: CASSLVSVTEAFF. The CDR3 nucleotides are TGCGCCAGCAGCTTGGTCTCCGTTACTGAAGCTTTCTTT.

The rearrangement uses TRBV2 and TRBJ2-1, with D unresolved. The CDR3 covers 13 residues. V was trimmed by 4 bases and J by 10 bases, leaving 14 bases between them. Looked up from germline, CDR1 is SNHLY and CDR2 is FYNNEI. For the CDR3, the DNA is TGTGCCAGCAGTGTTCCTTCGTTGCGCGAGCAGTTCTTC. Amino acid sequence: CASSVPSLREQFF.

The V and J genes are TRBV9 and TRBJ2-5, with D possibly being TRBD2 (5 bases). V lost 0 bases and J 7 bases, leaving 13 bases between the germline ends. This CDR3 has 14 residues. Germline assignment: CDR1 SGDLS and CDR2 YYNGEE. CDR3: CASSVESVTTTQYF. The CDR3 bases are TGTGCCAGCAGCGTAGAGTCCGTGACTACGACCCAGTACTTC.

The count of this clone is one. V is TRBV19 and J is TRBJ1-5, with D uncertain. In germline, CDR1 is LNHDA, CDR2 SQIVND (reference sequence). The CDR3 sequence is 15 residues long. V was cut by 1 base and J by 0 bases, with 7 bases left in between. For the CDR3, the DNA is TGTGCCAGTAGTATAGGGGCAGTTAGCAATCAGCCCCAGCATTTT. Amino acid sequence: CASSIGAVSNQPQHF.

The chain employs TRBV30 and TRBJ2-1; 13 bases line up with TRBD2. This CDR3 region has 13 residues. Germline lookup yields CDR1 GTSNPN and CDR2 SVGIG (reference sequence). V dropped 3 bases and J dropped 10; count of bases not matched to a gene: 3. The CDR3 nucleotides read TGTGCCTGGAGACTAGCGGGGGGGCTGGAGCAGTTCTTC. Its protein is CAWRLAGGLEQFF. The variable domain in full, completed from reference TRBV30 and TRBJ2-1, reads SQTIHQWPATLVQPVGSPLSLECTVEGTSNPNLYWYRQAAGRGLQLLFYSVGIGQISSEVPQNLSASRPQDRQFILSSKKLLLSDSGFYLCAWRLAGGLEQFFGPGTRLTVL.

This chain connects TRBV2 to TRBJ2-3, with no clear D. V lost 7 bases, J lost 0 bases, and 8 bases lay in between. Germline values: CDR1 SNHLY, CDR2 FYNNEI. The CDR3 loop spans 13 amino acids. CDR3 sequence: CASKPGSTDTQYF. CDR3 bases: TGTGCCAGCAAACCCGGGAGCACAGATACGCAGTATTTT.

This sequence joins TRBV10-3 and TRBJ2-3; 10 nucleotides line up with TRBD2. J was trimmed by 2 bases and V by 6 bases; bases with no gene match: 5. Germline V CDR1 and CDR2: ENHRY, SYGVKD. This CDR3 has 15 residues. The CDR3 here is CAIRSSGRATDTQYF. The CDR3 DNA sequence: TGTGCCATCAGATCTAGCGGGAGAGCCACAGATACGCAGTATTTT.

Worth noting for this clone: Other DNA sequences in this specimen translate into the identical CDR3. This chain connects TRBV7-8 to TRBJ2-3; D is possibly TRBD1 (6 bases). CDR3 length equals 15 residues. Germline V gives CDR1 SGHVS, CDR2 FQNEAQ. The V end was cut by 1 base, the J end by 1 base, with 9 bases between. Written as DNA, the CDR3 is TGTGCCAGCAGCTTAGGGGGGCTGGGCACAGATACGCAGTATTTT. Its protein product is CASSLGGLGTDTQYF.

The chain has TRBV19 and TRBJ1-5; 9 bases are a match to TRBD1. Germline CDR1 and CDR2: LNHDA and SQIVND (reference sequence). V shed 1 base, J shed 7 bases, and the junction held 11 bases outside the gene matches. CDR3 length: 17 residues. The CDR3 DNA reads TGTGCCAGTAGTATAGGAGGGACAGGGAGGGTCGGACAGCCCCAGCATTTT. Encoded protein: CASSIGGTGRVGQPQHF.

The chain carries TRBV5-1 and TRBJ1-2, with D tentatively TRBD1 (5 bases). The ends were cut back, 2 bases at V and 8 bases at J, with 13 bases in the middle. The CDR3 has 13 residues. Germline CDR1 is SGHRS and CDR2 is YFSETQ. This CDR3 is CASSFGQGGGYTF. The CDR3 DNA reads as TGCGCCAGCAGCTTCGGGCAGGGTGGCGGCTACACCTTC. The variable domain in full, with the rest retrieved from reference TRBV5-1 and TRBJ1-2, is KAGVTQTPRYLIKTRGQQVTLSCSPISGHRSVSWYQQTPGQGLQFLFEYFSETQRNKGNFPGRFSGRQFSNSRSEMNVSTLELGDSALYLCASSFGQGGGYTFGSGTRLTVV.

Here the CDR3 DNA reads TGTGCCAGCAGCCGACGGACTAGCGGGGGAACCAAAAACATTCAGTACTTC. Protein sequence: CASSRRTSGGTKNIQYF. The chain joins TRBV11-2 to TRBJ2-4; 13 nucleotides match TRBD2. V lost 5 bases, J lost 2 bases, and 6 bases stayed unmatched. CDR1 is SGHAT, CDR2 FQNNGV, per germline. CDR3 length equals 17 residues. The variable domain in full, with the rest retrieved from reference TRBV11-2 and TRBJ2-4, is EAGVAQSPRYKIIEKRQSVAFWCNPISGHATLYWYQQILGQGPKLLIQFQNNGVVDDSQLPKDRFSAERLKGVDSTLKIQPAKLEDSAVYLCASSRRTSGGTKNIQYFGAGTRLSVL.

The chain links TRBV5-6 to TRBJ1-2; D may be TRBD1 (5 bases). Trimming took 4 bases from V and 2 from J, leaving 9 bases between them. Per the germline V gene, CDR1 is SGHDT and CDR2 is YYEEEE. This CDR3 has 13 residues. The CDR3 sequence is CASSPDRNYGYTF. DNA for the CDR3: TGTGCCAGCAGCCCCGACAGAAACTATGGCTACACCTTC.

The chain couples TRBV2 to TRBJ1-2; no clear D gene. V lost 8 bases and J lost 7, with 20 bases in between. Per germline, CDR1 SNHLY and CDR2 FYNNEI. This CDR3 has 14 amino acids. The CDR3 region has the DNA TGTGCCAGCTCCGGAGGTACGATCGGAAGTGGCTACACCTTC. This codes for CASSGGTIGSGYTF.

The chain has TRBV28 and TRBJ2-3, with D perhaps TRBD1 (5 bases). Germline V gives CDR1 MDHEN, CDR2 SYDVKM. The V and J ends lost 5 bases and 4 bases respectively, with 16 bases between them. CDR3 size: 15 residues. For the CDR3, the DNA is TGTGCCAGCAGTCCCGGCAGTGGGGCCCCAGATACGCAGTATTTT. It is translated as CASSPGSGAPDTQYF.

This clone was detected a few times. This chain links TRBV28 with TRBJ2-7, with TRBD2 matching 11 bases. The ends lost 6 bases at V and 6 bases at J; junction bases unmatched: 10. This CDR3 region has 15 residues. CDR1 is MDHEN, CDR2 SYDVKM, per germline. CDR3 in amino acids: CASRGISGRAGEQYF. The CDR3 DNA sequence: TGTGCCAGCAGAGGGATTAGCGGGAGGGCTGGCGAGCAGTACTTC.

The V call is TRBV7-2, the J call TRBJ2-1; D unclear. CDR1 is SGHTA and CDR2 is FQGNSA in the germline V gene. The V end was cut by 4 bases, the J end by 4 bases, with 5 bases between. CDR3 length: 12 residues. CDR3: CASSYIYNEQFF. The CDR3 DNA sequence: TGTGCCAGCAGCTATATTTACAATGAGCAGTTCTTC.